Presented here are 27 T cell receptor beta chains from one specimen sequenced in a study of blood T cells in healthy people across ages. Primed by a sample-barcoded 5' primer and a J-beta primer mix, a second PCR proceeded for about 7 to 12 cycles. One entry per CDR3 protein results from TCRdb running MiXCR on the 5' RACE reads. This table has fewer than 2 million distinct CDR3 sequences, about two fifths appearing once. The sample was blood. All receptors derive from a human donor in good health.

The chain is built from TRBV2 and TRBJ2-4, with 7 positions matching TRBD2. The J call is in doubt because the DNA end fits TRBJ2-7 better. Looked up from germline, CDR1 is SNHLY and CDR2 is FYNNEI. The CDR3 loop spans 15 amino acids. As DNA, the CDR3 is TGTGCCAGCAGTGAAAGGCTAGCGGCCCGCTACGAGCAGTACTTC. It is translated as CASSERLAARYEQYF.

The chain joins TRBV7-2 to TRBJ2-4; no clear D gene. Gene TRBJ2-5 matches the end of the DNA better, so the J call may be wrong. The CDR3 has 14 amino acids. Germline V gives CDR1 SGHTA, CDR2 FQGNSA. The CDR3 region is CASSPAFDQETQYF. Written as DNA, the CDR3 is TGTGCCAGCAGCCCCGCCTTCGATCAAGAGACCCAGTACTTC.

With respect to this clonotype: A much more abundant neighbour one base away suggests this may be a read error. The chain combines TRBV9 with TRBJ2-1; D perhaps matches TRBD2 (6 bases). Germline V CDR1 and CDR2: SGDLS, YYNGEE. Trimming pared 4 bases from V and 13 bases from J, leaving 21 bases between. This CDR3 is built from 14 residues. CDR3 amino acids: CASSPGTDQETQFF. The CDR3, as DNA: TGTGCCAGCAGCCCCGGGACTGACCAAGAGACCCAGTTCTTC.

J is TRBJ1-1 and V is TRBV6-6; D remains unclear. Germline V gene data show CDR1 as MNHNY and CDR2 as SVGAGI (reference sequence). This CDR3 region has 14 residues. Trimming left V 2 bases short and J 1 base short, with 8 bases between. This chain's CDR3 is CASSYPEGNTEAFF. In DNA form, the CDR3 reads TGTGCCAGCAGTTACCCCGAGGGGAACACTGAAGCTTTCTTT.

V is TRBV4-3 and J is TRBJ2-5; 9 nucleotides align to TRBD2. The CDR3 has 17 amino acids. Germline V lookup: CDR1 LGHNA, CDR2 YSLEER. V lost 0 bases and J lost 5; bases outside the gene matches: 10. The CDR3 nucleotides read TGCGCCAGCAGCCAAGAAGGGCGGCGGGGGGGCGGCGAGACCCAGTACTTC. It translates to CASSQEGRRGGGETQYF.

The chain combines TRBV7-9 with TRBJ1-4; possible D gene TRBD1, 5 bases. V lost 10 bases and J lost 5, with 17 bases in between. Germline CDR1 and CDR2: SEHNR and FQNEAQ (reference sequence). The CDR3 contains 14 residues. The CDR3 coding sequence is TGTGCCACCATAAAACAGGAGCCAAATGAAAAACTGTTTTTT. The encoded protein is CATIKQEPNEKLFF.

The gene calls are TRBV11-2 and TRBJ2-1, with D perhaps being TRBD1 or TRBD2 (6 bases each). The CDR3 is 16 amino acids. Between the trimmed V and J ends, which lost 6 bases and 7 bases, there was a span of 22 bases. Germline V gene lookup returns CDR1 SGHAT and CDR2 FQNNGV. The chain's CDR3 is CASRRGLGGRDNEQFF. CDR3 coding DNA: TGTGCCAGCAGAAGAGGGCTAGGGGGGCGGGATAATGAGCAGTTCTTC.

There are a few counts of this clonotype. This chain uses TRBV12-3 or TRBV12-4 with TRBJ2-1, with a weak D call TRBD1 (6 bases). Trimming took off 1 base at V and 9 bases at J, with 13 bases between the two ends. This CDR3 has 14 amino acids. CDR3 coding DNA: TGTGCCAGCAGTTTAGGGCAGGGGCAGGGTGAGCAGTTCTTC. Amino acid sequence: CASSLGQGQGEQFF.

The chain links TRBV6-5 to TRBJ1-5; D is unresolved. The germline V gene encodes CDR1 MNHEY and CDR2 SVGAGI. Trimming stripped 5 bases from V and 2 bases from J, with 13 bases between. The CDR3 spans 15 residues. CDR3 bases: TGTGCCAGCAGTAAGGGTTTGAGTGGCAATCAGCCCCAGCATTTT. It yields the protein CASSKGLSGNQPQHF.

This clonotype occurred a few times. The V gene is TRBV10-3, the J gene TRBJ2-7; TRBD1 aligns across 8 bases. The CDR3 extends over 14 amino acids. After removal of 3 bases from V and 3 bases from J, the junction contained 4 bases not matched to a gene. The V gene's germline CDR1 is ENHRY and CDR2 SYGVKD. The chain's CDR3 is CAISDVTGVYEQYF. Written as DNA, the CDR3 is TGTGCCATCAGTGATGTGACAGGGGTCTACGAGCAGTACTTC.

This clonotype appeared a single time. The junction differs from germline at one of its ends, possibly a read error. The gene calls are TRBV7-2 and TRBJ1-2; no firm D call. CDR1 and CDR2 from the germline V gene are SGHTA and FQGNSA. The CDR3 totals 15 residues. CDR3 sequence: CASSPNAGLEYGHTF. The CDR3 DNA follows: TGTGCCAGCAGCCCCAATGCGGGCCTGGAGTATGGCCACACCTTC.

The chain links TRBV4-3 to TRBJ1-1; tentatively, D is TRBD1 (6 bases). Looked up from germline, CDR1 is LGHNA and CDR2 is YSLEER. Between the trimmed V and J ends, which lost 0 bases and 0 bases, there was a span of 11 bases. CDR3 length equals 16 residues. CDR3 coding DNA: TGCGCCAGCAGCCAAGAAGGAGGGGGACTGAACACTGAAGCTTTCTTT. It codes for CASSQEGGGLNTEAFF.

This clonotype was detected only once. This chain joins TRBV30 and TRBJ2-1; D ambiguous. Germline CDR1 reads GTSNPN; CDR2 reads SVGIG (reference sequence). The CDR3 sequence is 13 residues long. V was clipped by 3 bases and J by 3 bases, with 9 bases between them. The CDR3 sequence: CAWSDGYYNEQFF. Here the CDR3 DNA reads TGTGCCTGGAGCGACGGGTACTACAATGAGCAGTTCTTC. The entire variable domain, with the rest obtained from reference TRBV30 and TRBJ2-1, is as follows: SQTIHQWPATLVQPVGSPLSLECTVEGTSNPNLYWYRQAAGRGLQLLFYSVGIGQISSEVPQNLSASRPQDRQFILSSKKLLLSDSGFYLCAWSDGYYNEQFFGPGTRLTVL.

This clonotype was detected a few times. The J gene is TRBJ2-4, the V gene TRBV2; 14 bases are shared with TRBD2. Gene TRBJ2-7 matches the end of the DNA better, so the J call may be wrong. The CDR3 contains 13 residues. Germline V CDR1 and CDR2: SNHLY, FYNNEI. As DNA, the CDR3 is TGTGCCAGCGGGACTAGCGGGGGCTACGAGCAGTACTTC. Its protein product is CASGTSGGYEQYF.

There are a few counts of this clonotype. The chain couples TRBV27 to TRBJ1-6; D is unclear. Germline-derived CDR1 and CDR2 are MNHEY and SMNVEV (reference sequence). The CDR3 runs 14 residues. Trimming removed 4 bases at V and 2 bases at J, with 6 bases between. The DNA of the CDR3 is TGTGCCAGCAGTTGGGGTACCTATAATTCACCCCTCCACTTT. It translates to CASSWGTYNSPLHF.

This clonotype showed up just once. The CDR3 sequence is CASSIPGQPFPSSPRGELFF. The CDR3 nucleotides read TGTGCCAGCAGCATACCGGGACAGCCATTCCCCTCATCCCCGCGGGGGGAGCTGTTTTTT. This chain joins TRBV7-9 and TRBJ2-2; 7 bases are shared with TRBD1. V gave up 5 bases and J gave up 8 bases; unmatched junction bases: 26. Germline CDR1 is SEHNR and CDR2 is FQNEAQ (reference sequence). The CDR3 has 20 residues. Complete variable domain (other parts from reference TRBV7-9 and TRBJ2-2): DTGVSQNPRHKITKRGQNVTFRCDPISEHNRLYWYRQTLGQGPEFLTYFQNEAQLEKSRLLSDRFSAERPKGSFSTLEIQRTEQGDSAMYLCASSIPGQPFPSSPRGELFFGEGSRLTVL.

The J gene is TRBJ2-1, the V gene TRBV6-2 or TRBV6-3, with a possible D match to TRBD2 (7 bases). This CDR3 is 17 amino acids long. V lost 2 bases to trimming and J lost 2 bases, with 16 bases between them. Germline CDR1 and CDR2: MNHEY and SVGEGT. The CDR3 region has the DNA TGTGCCAGCAGTTACATGGCGGGGGCCGAAACCTACAATGAGCAGTTCTTC. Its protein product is CASSYMAGAETYNEQFF.

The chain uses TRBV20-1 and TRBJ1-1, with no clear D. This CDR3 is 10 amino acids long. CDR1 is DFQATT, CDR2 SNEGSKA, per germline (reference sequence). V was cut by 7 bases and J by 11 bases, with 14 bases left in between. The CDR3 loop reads CSVPTIPAFF. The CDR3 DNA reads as TGCAGTGTTCCGACGATCCCTGCTTTCTTT.

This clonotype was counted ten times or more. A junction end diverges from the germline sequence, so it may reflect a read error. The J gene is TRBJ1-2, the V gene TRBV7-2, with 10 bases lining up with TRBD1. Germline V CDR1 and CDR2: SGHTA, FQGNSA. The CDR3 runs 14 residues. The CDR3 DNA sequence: TGTGCCAGCAGTTTACGGACAGGGGGATATGGATACACCTTC. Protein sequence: CASSLRTGGYGYTF.

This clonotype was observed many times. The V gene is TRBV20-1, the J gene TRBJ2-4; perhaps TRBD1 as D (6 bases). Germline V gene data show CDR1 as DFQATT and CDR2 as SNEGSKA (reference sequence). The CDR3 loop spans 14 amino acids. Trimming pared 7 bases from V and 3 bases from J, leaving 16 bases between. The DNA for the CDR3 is TGCAGTGTTAGGCACAGGGTAGACAAAAACATTCAGTACTTC. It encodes CSVRHRVDKNIQYF.

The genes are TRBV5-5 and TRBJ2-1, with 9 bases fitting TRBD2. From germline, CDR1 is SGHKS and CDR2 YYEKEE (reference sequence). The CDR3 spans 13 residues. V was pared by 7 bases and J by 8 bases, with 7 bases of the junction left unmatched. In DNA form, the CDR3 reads TGTGCCAGCTTGGGGACTAGCCGGCATGAGCAGTTCTTC. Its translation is CASLGTSRHEQFF.

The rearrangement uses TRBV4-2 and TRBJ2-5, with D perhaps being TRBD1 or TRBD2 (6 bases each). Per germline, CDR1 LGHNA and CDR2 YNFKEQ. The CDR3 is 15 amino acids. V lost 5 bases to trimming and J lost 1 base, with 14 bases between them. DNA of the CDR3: TGTGCCAGCAGCAAAAGGGGGGAATCCCAAGAGACCCAGTACTTC. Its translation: CASSKRGESQETQYF.

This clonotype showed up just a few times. This chain's CDR3 is CASSQEVRGRVTEAFF. DNA for the CDR3: TGTGCCAGCAGCCAAGAAGTACGAGGCCGGGTCACTGAAGCTTTCTTT. This chain uses TRBV4-2 with TRBJ1-1; D gene unclear. Between the trimmed V and J ends, which lost 0 bases and 4 bases, there was a span of 15 bases. The CDR3 contains 16 residues. Germline loops: CDR1 LGHNA, CDR2 YNFKEQ.

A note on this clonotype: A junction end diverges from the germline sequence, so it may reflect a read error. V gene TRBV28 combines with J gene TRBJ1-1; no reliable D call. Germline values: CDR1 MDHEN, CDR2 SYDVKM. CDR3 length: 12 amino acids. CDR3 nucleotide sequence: TGTGCCAGCGGTTTACTTGTAAATGAAGCTTTCTTT. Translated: CASGLLVNEAFF.

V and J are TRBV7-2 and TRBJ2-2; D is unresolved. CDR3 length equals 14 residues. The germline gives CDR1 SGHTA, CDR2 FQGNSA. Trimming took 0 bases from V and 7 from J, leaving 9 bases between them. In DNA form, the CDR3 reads TGTGCCAGCAGCTTAGCGAAGTCTGGCGGGGAGCTGTTTTTT. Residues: CASSLAKSGGELFF.

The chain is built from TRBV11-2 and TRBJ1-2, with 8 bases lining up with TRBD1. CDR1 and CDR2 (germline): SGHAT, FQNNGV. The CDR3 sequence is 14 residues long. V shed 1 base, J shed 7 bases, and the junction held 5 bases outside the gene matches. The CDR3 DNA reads TGTGCCAGCAGCTTAGGAGAGACAGGGGTTGGCTACACCTTC. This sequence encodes CASSLGETGVGYTF.

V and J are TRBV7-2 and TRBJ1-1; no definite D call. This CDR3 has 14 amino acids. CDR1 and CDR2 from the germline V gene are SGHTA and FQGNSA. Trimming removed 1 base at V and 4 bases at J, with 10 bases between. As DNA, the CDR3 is TGTGCCAGCAGCTTAGATGGGGATTTCACTGAAGCTTTCTTT. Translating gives CASSLDGDFTEAFF.